This TCR beta chain comes out of a study of T-cell reconstitution after alpha-beta-depleted transplantation in children. The TCRbeta library incorporated unique molecular identifiers. TCRdb independently ran MiXCR on the PCR reads; one entry per CDR3 protein. The sample includes around 480,000 distinct CDR3 sequences, around a third of them seen just once. This clonotype was observed a handful of times. Germline CDR1 SGHRS, CDR2 YFSETQ. The CDR3 loop spans 14 amino acids. Unmatched junction bases numbered 4, after V lost 3 bases and J lost 4 bases. This receptor was obtained from a human donor who donated a stem cell graft to a child with aplastic anemia. The material sequenced was PBMCs from the stem cell graft donor, taken from the stem cell graft. The chain combines TRBV5-1 with TRBJ2-1; 7 nucleotides align to TRBD2. The CDR3 here is CASSWDYSYNEQFF. In DNA, the CDR3 is TGCGCCAGCAGCTGGGACTACTCGTACAATGAGCAGTTCTTC.